This TCR beta chain was captured in a study of CD8 T cells in ankylosing spondylitis. Making the TCR beta libraries involved quantitative 5'-RACE with molecular barcodes. TCRdb re-called the 5' RACE reads with MiXCR, one entry per CDR3 protein. The sample shows 250,000 to 400,000 distinct CDR3 sequences, approximately 10% of them seen only once. Many counts were recorded for this clonotype. Trimming shortened V by 7 bases and J by 2 bases, and 15 bases separated the two germline ends. The CDR3 length is 15 residues. CDR1 ENHRY and CDR2 SYGVKD come from the germline V gene. The receptor comes from a female donor with ankylosing spondylitis or in good health (not recorded which). V gene TRBV10-3 combines with J gene TRBJ1-3, with TRBD1 as a possible D gene (6 bases). Material for sequencing was blood, either unsorted or a sorted T cell fraction (not recorded which). DNA of the CDR3: TGTGCCATCAAGGCGATGGACAGCCCTGGAAACACCATATATTTT. This codes for CAIKAMDSPGNTIYF.